The rows below give T cell receptor beta chains drawn from one sample of a study of beta chain features in type 1 diabetes. The assay was immunoSEQ multiplex PCR, and TCRdb's table has in-frame clones only and misses some. The table records approximately 170,000 clones, approximately 7.8% of them present only once. The material sequenced was central memory CD4+ T cells from blood. The origin of the receptors is a woman between 35 and 50 years old with type 1 diabetes. Both conserved end residues are part of each CDR3. The D gene is left open where the match is weak. A row's size may be missing; if present it is once, few, many or a size class.

D	V	J	size	DNA	CDR3
TRBD1	TRBV28	TRBJ1-2	-	TGTGCCAGCATCCTGGGACAGGGGAGGCTAAGGGGTGGCTACACCTTC	CASILGQGRLRGGYTF
-	TRBV4-1	TRBJ2-5	many	TGCGCCAGCAGCCAGCTCAGGTCAGGAAGCCAAGAGACCCAGTACTTC	CASSQLRSGSQETQYF
-	TRBV4-3	TRBJ2-7	few	TGCGCCAGCAGCCAAGGAGTAACAGTTGGCGAGCAGTACTTC	CASSQGVTVGEQYF
-	TRBV6-1	TRBJ2-4	-	TGTGCCAGTTTTCAGGGGTCCAAAAACATTCAGTACTTC	CASFQGSKNIQYF
-	TRBV9	TRBJ2-1	-	TGTGCCAGCGCTACCTTCGGGGAATCCTACAATGAGCAGTTCTTC	CASATFGESYNEQFF
-	TRBV4-3	TRBJ2-1	few	TGCGCCAGCAGCCAAGACTCCGCACTTGGCGGTGAGCAGTTCTTC	CASSQDSALGGEQFF
-	TRBV11-2	TRBJ2-7	-	TGTGCCAGCAGCTTAGATCAGGTCCAGCAGTACTTC	CASSLDQVQQYF
TRBD1	TRBV18	TRBJ1-2	few	TGTGCCAGCTCAAATACAGGGGGCGAGAGTGGCTACACCTTC	CASSNTGGESGYTF
-	TRBV7-9	TRBJ1-1	many	TGTGCCAGCAGCTTACGGGACACTGAAGCTTTCTTT	CASSLRDTEAFF
TRBD1	TRBV6-5	TRBJ2-7	-	TGTGCCAGCAGGAGGGGACAGGCCATCTCCTACGAGCAGTACTTC	CASRRGQAISYEQYF
-	TRBV4-3	TRBJ1-4	many	TGCGCCAGCAGCCAAGACCCCCCGGGAGGACGGGGAGAAAAACTGTTTTTT	CASSQDPPGGRGEKLFF
TRBD2	TRBV5-1	TRBJ2-1	-	TGCGCCAGCAGCTCCGGACTAGTATCGGCCAATGAGCAGTTCTTC	CASSSGLVSANEQFF
-	TRBV5-6	TRBJ2-2	-	TGTGCCAGCAGCTTGTTACAGGGAAGCACCGGGGAGCTGTTTTTT	CASSLLQGSTGELFF
-	TRBV2	TRBJ2-7	-	TGTGCCAGCTCCGAGAACAGACAGAGCTCCTACGAGCAGTACTTC	CASSENRQSSYEQYF
-	TRBV2	TRBJ2-5	many	TGTGCCACACCGGGACTTGGTGAGGGGACCCAGTACTTC	CATPGLGEGTQYF
TRBD1	TRBV27	TRBJ1-5	few	TGTGCCAGCAGTACACCGGGACAGGGCCAGCCCCAGCATTTT	CASSTPGQGQPQHF
TRBD2	TRBV28	TRBJ2-3	-	TGTGCCAGCAGTTTCTCGCGGGGGGGCGCAGATACGCAGTATTTT	CASSFSRGGADTQYF
-	TRBV7-9	TRBJ1-6	few	TGTGCCAGCAGCTTAGAACTATATTCACCCCTCCACTTT	CASSLELYSPLHF
-	TRBV6-5	TRBJ2-1	-	TGTGCCAGCAGTTACTCGAGATCGGGGGTCTACAATGAGCAGTTCTTC	CASSYSRSGVYNEQFF
-	TRBV9	TRBJ2-6	few	TGTGCCAGCAGCGTGGCCCCCTCTGGGGCCAACGTCCTGACTTTC	CASSVAPSGANVLTF